A selection of T cell receptor beta chains follows, all from one sample in a study of blood T cell repertoires in COVID-19. Sequencing was performed with immunoSEQ multiplex PCR; in TCRdb, only in-frame clones are kept and a portion is missing. Among around 270,000 clones listed, around 89% were seen once. Input material: peripheral blood. These receptor sequences come from a man aged 40-50 years with acute or convalescent COVID-19. The CDR3 runs from the conserved cysteine through the conserved F or W. D genes are given only for firm matches.

cdr3_nt | cdr3_aa | v_call | d_call | j_call
TGTGCCACCAGTGATGGGGGACTAGCGGGGCACCTCAGTGAGCAGTTCTTC | CATSDGGLAGHLSEQFF | TRBV24-1 | TRBD2 | TRBJ2-1
TGTGCCAGCTCGCTCGGACTCGGGGATGAAAAACTGTTTTTT | CASSLGLGDEKLFF | TRBV18 | . | TRBJ1-4
TGTGCCAGCAGAACCGGGACAGGGAACTATGGCTACACCTTC | CASRTGTGNYGYTF | TRBV14 | TRBD1 | TRBJ1-2
TGTGCCAGCAGCTTAGGGGGGGGCTGGTTAAGCTCCTACAATGAGCAGTTCTTC | CASSLGGGWLSSYNEQFF | TRBV7-6 | . | TRBJ2-1
TGTGCCAGCAGTTCCGACACTAACTATGGCTACACCTTC | CASSSDTNYGYTF | TRBV27 | . | TRBJ1-2
TGTGCCAGCAGCGCCTCCGGGGTCTCTAACTATGGCTACACCTTC | CASSASGVSNYGYTF | TRBV7-2 | . | TRBJ1-2
TGTGCTAGTGGTATCACCACCTCGATTTGGGGCGAGAAGAATCAGCCCCAGCATTTT | CASGITTSIWGEKNQPQHF | TRBV12-5 | . | TRBJ1-5
TGTGCCAGCGCAGTCGGAGTCTCCTACGAGCAGTACTTC | CASAVGVSYEQYF | TRBV19 | . | TRBJ2-7
TGTGCCAGCAGCCTCAGGGGCAGCTATGGCTACACCTTC | CASSLRGSYGYTF | TRBV3-1/TRBV3-2 | . | TRBJ1-2
TGCGCCAGCAGCCAAGAAAGGCCGGGATACAATGAGCAGTTCTTC | CASSQERPGYNEQFF | TRBV4-1 | . | TRBJ2-1
TGTGCCAGCAGCTTAAGCGGTGAGCAGTTCTTC | CASSLSGEQFF | TRBV7-3 | . | TRBJ2-1
TGTGCCAGCAGCCAATGGGCCATTAACACTGAAGCTTTCTTT | CASSQWAINTEAFF | TRBV3-1/TRBV3-2 | . | TRBJ1-1
TGCGCCAGCAGCCAATTTCCGCAGGGGAACACCGGGGAGCTGTTTTTT | CASSQFPQGNTGELFF | TRBV4-1 | . | TRBJ2-2
TGTGCCAGCAGCTTAGACGGGAGACCCTCCTACGAGCAGTACTTC | CASSLDGRPSYEQYF | TRBV7-8 | . | TRBJ2-7
TGTGCCAGCGGGCAGAGCTCCTACGAGCAGTACTTC | CASGQSSYEQYF | TRBV18 | . | TRBJ2-7
TGTGCCAGCAGCCTCCAGGGGGGTATTTCTGGAAACACCATATATTTT | CASSLQGGISGNTIYF | TRBV7-2 | TRBD1 | TRBJ1-3
TGTGCCACCAGCAGTCGAAAGGGACAGCCGAATTCACCCCTCCACTTT | CATSSRKGQPNSPLHF | TRBV15 | TRBD1 | TRBJ1-6
TGTGCCAGCAGCAAAGTTCTATTACCAGGGGGTTTCCTCTACGAGCAGTACTTC | CASSKVLLPGGFLYEQYF | TRBV21-1 | . | TRBJ2-7
TGTGCCAGCAGCTTAGGGACTTCTCGGGGGAATACGCAGTATTTT | CASSLGTSRGNTQYF | TRBV11-2 | . | TRBJ2-3
TGTGCCAGCTCACTCACTATGACAGGGACGGGAAACACCATATATTTT | CASSLTMTGTGNTIYF | TRBV18 | TRBD1 | TRBJ1-3
TGTGCCACCAGCATTACGACGGGTACGCAGTATTTT | CATSITTGTQYF | TRBV15 | . | TRBJ2-3
TGTGCCACCAGTGACCGACAGGGGGAATACACAGATACGCAGTATTTT | CATSDRQGEYTDTQYF | TRBV24-1 | TRBD1 | TRBJ2-3
TGTGCCTCAAAAGGCAGGAACTATGGCTACACCTTC | CASKGRNYGYTF | TRBV30 | . | TRBJ1-2